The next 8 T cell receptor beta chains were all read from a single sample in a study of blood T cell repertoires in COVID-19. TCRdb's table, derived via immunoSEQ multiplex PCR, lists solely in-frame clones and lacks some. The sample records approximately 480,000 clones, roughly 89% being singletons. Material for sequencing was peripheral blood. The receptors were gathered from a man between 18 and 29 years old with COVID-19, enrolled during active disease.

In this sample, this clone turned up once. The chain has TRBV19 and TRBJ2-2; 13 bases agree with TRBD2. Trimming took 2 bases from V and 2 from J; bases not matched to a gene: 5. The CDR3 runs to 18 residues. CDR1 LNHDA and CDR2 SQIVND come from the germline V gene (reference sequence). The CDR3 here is CASSIRLAGGFNTGELFF. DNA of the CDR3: TGTGCCAGTAGTATAAGACTAGCGGGGGGCTTTAACACCGGGGAGCTGTTTTTT.

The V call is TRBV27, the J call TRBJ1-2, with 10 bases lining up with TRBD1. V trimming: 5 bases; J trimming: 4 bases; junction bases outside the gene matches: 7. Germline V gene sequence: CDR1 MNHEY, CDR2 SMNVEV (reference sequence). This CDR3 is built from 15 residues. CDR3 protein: CASSPGQGVIYGYTF. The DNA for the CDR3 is TGTGCCAGCAGTCCAGGACAGGGGGTGATCTATGGCTACACCTTC.

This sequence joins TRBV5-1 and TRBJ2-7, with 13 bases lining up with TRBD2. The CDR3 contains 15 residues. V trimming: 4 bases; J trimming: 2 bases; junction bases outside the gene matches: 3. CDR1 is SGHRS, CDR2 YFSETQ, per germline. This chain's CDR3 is CASSEGLAGTYEQYF. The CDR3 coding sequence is TGCGCCAGCAGCGAGGGACTAGCGGGAACCTACGAGCAGTACTTC.

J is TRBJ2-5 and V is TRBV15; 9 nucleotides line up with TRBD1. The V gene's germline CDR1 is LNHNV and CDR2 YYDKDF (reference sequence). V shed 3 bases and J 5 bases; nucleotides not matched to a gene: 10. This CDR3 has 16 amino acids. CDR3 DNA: TGTGCCACCAGCAGGGGAACCGGGACAGGGTTCGAGACCCAGTACTTC. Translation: CATSRGTGTGFETQYF.

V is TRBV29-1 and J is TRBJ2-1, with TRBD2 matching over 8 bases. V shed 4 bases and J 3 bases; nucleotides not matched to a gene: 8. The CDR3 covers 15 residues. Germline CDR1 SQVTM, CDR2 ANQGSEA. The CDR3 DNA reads TGCAGCGTTGGGGCGGTAGCGGGAATCTACAATGAGCAGTTCTTC. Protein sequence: CSVGAVAGIYNEQFF.

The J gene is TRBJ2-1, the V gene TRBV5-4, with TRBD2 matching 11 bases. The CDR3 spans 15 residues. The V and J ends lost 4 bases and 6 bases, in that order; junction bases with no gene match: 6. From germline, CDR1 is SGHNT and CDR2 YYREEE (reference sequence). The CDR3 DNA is TGTGCCAGCAGCCGACCCGGGACTAGCGGCAATGAGCAGTTCTTC. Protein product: CASSRPGTSGNEQFF.

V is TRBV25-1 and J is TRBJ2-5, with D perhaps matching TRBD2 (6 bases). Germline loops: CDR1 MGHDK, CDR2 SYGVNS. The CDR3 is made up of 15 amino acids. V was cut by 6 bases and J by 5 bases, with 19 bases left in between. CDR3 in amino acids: CASSGAEGRIETQYF. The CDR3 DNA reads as TGTGCCAGCAGCGGGGCGGAGGGTCGGATCGAGACCCAGTACTTC.

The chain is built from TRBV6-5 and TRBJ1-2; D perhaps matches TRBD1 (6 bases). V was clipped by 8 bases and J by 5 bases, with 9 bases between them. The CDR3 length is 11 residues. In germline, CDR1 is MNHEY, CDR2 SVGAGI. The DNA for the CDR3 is TGTGCCAGCCGACAGGCGTATGGCTACACCTTC. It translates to CASRQAYGYTF.